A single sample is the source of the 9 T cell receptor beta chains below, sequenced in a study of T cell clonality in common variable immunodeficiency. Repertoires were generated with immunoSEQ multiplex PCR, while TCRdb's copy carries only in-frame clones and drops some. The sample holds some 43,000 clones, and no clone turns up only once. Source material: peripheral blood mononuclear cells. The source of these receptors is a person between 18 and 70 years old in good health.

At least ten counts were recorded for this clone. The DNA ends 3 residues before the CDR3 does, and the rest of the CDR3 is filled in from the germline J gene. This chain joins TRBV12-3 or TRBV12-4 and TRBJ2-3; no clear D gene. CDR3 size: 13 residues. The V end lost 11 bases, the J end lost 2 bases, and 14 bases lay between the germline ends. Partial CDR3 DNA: TGTGCCCTTCAAAGGGCGCTCACAGATACG. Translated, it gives CALQRALTDT. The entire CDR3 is CALQRALTDTQYF.

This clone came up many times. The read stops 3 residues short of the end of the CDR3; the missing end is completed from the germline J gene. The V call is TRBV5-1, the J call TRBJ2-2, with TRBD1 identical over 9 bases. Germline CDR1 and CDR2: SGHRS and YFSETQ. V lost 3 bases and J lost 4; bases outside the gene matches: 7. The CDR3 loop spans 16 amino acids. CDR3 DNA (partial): TGCGCCAGCAGCTCACGGACAGGGGACCCCACCGGGGAG. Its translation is CASSSRTGDPTGE. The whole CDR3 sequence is CASSSRTGDPTGELFF. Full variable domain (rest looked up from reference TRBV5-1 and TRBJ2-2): KAGVTQTPRYLIKTRGQQVTLSCSPISGHRSVSWYQQTPGQGLQFLFEYFSETQRNKGNFPGRFSGRQFSNSRSEMNVSTLELGDSALYLCASSSRTGDPTGELFFGEGSRLTVL.

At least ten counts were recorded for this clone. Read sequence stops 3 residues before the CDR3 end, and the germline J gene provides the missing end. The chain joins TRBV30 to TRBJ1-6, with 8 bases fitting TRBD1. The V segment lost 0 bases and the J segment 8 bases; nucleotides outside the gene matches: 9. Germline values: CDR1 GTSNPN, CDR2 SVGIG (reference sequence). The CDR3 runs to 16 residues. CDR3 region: CAWSVRRGRTDSPLHF. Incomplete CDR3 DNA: TGTGCCTGGAGTGTCCGCAGGGGGCGAACGGATTCACCC. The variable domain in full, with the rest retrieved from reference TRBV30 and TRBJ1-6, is SQTIHQWPATLVQPVGSPLSLECTVEGTSNPNLYWYRQAAGRGLQLLFYSVGIGQISSEVPQNLSASRPQDRQFILSSKKLLLSDSGFYLCAWSVRRGRTDSPLHFGNGTRLTVT.

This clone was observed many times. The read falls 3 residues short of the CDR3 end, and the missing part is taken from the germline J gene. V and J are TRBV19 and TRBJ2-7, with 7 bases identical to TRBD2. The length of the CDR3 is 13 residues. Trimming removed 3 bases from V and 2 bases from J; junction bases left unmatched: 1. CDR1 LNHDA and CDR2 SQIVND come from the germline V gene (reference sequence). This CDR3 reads CASSIGGTYEQYF. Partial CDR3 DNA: TGTGCCAGTAGTATCGGGGGGACCTACGAG.

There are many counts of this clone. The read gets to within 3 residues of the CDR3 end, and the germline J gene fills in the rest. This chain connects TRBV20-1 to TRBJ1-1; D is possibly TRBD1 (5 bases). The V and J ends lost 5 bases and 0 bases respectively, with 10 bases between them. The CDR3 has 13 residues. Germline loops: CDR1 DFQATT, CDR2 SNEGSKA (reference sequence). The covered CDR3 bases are TGCAGTGCTGGGGGGACGGTGAACACTGAA. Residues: CSAGGTVNTE. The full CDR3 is CSAGGTVNTEAFF.

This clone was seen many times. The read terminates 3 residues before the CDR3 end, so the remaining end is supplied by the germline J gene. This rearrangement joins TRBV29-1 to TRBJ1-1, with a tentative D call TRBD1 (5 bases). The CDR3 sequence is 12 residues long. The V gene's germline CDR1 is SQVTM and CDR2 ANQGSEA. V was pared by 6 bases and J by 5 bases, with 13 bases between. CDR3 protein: CSVLSGGTEAFF. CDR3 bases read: TGCAGCGTCCTATCGGGGGGTACTGAA.

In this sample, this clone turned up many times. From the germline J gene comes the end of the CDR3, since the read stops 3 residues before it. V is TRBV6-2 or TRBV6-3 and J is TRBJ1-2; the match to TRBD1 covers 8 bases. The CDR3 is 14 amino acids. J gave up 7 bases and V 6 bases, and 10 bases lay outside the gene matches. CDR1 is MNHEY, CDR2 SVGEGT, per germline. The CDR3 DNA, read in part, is TGTGCCAGCAGGAAAGGACAGGGTCCTGCTGGC. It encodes CASRKGQGPAG. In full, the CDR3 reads CASRKGQGPAGYTF.

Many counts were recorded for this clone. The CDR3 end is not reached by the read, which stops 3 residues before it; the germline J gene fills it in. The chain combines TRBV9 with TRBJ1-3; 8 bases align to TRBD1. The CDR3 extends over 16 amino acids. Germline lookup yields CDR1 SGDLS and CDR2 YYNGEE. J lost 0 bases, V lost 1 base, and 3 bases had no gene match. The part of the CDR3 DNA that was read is TGTGCCAGCAGCGTAACGGACAGGGTCTCTGGAAACACC. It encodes CASSVTDRVSGNT. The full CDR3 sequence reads CASSVTDRVSGNTIYF.

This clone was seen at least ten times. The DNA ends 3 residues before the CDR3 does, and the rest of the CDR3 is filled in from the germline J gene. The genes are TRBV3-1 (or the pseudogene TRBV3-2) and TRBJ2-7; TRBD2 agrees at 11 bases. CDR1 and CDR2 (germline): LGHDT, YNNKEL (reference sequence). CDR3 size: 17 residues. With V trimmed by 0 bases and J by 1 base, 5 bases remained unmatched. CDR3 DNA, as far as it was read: TGTGCCAGCAGCCAAGATGGACTAGCGGGTACTTCCTACGAG. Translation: CASSQDGLAGTSYE. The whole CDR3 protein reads CASSQDGLAGTSYEQYF.